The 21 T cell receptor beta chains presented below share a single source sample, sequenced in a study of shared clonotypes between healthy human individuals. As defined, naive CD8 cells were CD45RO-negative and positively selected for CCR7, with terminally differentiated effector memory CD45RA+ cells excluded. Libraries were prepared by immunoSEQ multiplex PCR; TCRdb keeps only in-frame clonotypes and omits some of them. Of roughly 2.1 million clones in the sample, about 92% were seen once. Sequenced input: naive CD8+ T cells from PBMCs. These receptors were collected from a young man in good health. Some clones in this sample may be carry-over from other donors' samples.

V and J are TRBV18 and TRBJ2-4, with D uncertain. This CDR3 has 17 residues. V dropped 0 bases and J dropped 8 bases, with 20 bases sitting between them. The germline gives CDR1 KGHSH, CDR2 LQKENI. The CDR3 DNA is TGTGCCAGCTCACCACCTAAGTCCAGTTCGGAATGGGACATTCAGTACTTC. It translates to CASSPPKSSSEWDIQYF.

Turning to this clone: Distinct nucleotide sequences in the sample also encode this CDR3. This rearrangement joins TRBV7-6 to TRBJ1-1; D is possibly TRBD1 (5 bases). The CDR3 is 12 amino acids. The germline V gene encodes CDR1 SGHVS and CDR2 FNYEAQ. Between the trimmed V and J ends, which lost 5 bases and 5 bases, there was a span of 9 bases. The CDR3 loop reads CASSRWGTEAFF. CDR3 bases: TGTGCCAGCAGCCGATGGGGGACTGAAGCTTTCTTT. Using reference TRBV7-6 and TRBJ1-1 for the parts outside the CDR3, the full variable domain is GAGVSQSPRYKVTKRGQDVALRCDPISGHVSLYWYRQALGQGPEFLTYFNYEAQQDKSGLPNDRFSAERPEGSISTLTIQRTEQRDSAMYRCASSRWGTEAFFGQGTRLTVV.

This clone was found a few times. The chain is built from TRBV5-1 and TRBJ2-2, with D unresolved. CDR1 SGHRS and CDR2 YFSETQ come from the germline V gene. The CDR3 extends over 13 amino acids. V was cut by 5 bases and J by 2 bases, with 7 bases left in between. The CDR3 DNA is TGCGCCAGCAGAATGGGAAACACCGGGGAGCTGTTTTTT. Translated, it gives CASRMGNTGELFF.

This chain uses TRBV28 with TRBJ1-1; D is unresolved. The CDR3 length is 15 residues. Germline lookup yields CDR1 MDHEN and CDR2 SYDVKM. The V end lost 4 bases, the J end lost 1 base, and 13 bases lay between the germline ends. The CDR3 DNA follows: TGTGCCAGCAGTTCCTGGGGAGGCTCGAACACTGAAGCTTTCTTT. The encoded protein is CASSSWGGSNTEAFF.

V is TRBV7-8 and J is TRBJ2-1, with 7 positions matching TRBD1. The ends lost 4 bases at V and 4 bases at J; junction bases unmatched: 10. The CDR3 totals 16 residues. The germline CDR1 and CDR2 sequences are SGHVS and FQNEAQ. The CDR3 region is CASSSHRDRKYNEQFF. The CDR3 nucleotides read TGTGCCAGCAGCTCCCACCGGGACAGAAAATACAATGAGCAGTTCTTC.

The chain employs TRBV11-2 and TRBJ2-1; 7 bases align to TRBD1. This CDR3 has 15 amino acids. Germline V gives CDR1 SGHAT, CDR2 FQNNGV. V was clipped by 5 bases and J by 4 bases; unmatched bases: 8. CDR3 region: CASSGVGTAYNEQFF. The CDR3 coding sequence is TGTGCCAGCAGCGGGGTAGGGACAGCTTACAATGAGCAGTTCTTC.

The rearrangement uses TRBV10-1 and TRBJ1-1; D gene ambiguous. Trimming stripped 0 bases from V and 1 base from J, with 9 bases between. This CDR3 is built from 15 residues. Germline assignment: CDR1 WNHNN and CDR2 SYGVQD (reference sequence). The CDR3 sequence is CASSESWRSNTEAFF. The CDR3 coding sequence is TGCGCCAGCAGTGAGTCGTGGCGCTCGAACACTGAAGCTTTCTTT.

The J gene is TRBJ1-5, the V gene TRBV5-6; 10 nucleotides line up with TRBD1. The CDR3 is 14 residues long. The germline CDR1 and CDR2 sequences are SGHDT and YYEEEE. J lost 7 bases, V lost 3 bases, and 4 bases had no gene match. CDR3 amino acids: CASSSGTGAQPQHF. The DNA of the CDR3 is TGTGCCAGCAGCTCCGGGACAGGGGCGCAGCCCCAGCATTTT. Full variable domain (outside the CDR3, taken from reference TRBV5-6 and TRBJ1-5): DAGVTQSPTHLIKTRGQQVTLRCSPKSGHDTVSWYQQALGQGPQFIFQYYEEEERQRGNFPDRFSGHQFPNYSSELNVNALLLGDSALYLCASSSGTGAQPQHFGDGTRLSIL.

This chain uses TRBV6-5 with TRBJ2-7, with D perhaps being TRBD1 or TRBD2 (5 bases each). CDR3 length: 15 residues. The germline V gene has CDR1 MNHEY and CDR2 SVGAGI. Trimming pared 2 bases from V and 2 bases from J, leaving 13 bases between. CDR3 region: CASSYQIGTTYEQYF. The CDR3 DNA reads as TGTGCCAGCAGTTACCAAATAGGGACCACCTACGAGCAGTACTTC.

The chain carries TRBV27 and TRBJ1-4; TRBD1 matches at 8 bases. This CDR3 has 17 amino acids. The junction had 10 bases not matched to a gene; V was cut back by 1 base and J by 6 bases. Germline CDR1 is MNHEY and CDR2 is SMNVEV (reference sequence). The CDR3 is CASSLFGRGRVDEKLFF. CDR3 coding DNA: TGTGCCAGCAGTTTATTCGGCAGGGGGCGGGTTGATGAAAAACTGTTTTTT.

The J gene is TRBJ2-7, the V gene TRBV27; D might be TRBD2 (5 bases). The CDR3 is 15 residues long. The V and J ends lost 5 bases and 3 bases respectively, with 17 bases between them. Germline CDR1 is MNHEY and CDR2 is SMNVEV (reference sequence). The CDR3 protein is CASSSRGPTIYEQYF. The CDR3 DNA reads TGTGCCAGCAGTAGTCGCGGGCCTACTATCTACGAGCAGTACTTC.

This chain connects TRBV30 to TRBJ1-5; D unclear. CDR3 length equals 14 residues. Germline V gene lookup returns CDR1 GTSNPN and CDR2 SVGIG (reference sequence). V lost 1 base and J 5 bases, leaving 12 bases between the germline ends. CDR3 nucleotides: TGTGCCTGGAGTGAAAACCTATGGCATCAGCCCCAGCATTTT. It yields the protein CAWSENLWHQPQHF.

The CDR3 DNA follows: TGTGCCAGTAGCCTACACTACCTCGAATATGGCTACACCTTC. Amino acids: CASSLHYLEYGYTF. The chain couples TRBV19 to TRBJ1-2; D gene ambiguous. CDR3 length: 14 residues. Germline CDR1 and CDR2: LNHDA and SQIVND (reference sequence). V shed 6 bases and J shed 5 bases, with 16 bases lying between them.

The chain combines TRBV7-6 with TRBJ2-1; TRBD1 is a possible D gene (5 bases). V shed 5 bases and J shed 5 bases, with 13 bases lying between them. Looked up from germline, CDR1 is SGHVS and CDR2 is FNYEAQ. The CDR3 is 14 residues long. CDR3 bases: TGTGCCAGCAGCGCTCGAGACAGACACAATGAGCAGTTCTTC. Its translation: CASSARDRHNEQFF.

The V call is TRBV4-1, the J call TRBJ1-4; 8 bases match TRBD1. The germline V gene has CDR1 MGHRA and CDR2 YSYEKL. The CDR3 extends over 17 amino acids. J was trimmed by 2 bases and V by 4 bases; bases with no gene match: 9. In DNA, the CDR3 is TGCGCCAGCAGCCCCCGGACAGGGTTTAGTACTAATGAAAAACTGTTTTTT. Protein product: CASSPRTGFSTNEKLFF.

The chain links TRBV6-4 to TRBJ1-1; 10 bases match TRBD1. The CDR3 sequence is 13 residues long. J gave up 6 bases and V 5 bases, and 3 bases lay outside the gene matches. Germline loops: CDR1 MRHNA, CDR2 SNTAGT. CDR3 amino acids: CASSLDRGAEAFF. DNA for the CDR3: TGTGCCAGCAGTTTGGACAGGGGGGCTGAAGCTTTCTTT.

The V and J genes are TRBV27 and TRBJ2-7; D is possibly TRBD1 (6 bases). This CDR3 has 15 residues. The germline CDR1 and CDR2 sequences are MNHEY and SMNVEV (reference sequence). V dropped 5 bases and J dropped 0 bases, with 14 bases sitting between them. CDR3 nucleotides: TGTGCCAGCAGTCCTACAGGGATAGGCTCCTACGAGCAGTACTTC. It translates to CASSPTGIGSYEQYF.

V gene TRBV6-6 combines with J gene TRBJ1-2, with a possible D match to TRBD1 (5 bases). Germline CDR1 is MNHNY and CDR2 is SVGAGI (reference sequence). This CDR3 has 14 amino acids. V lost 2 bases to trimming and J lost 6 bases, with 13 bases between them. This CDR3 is CASSYGQGPDGYTF. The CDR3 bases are TGTGCCAGCAGTTACGGTCAGGGCCCGGATGGCTACACCTTC.

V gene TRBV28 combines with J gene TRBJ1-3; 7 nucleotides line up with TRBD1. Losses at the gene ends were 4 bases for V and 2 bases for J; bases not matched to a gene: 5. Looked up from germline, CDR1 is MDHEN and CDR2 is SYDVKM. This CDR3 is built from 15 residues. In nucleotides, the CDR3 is TGTGCCAGCAGTTCAATGACAGGGCCTGGAAACACCATATATTTT. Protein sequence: CASSSMTGPGNTIYF.

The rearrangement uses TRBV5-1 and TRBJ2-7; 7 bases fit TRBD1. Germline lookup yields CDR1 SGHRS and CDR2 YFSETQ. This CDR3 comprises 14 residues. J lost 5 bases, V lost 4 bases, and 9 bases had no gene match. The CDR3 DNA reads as TGCGCCAGCAGCGACCGGGACAGAGATAACGAGCAGTACTTC. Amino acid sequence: CASSDRDRDNEQYF.

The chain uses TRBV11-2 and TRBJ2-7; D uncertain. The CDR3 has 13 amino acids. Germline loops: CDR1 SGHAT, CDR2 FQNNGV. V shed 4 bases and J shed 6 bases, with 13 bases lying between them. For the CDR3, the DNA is TGTGCCAGCAGCTCCAGATCCGGCGGCGAGCAGTACTTC. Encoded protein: CASSSRSGGEQYF.